This T cell receptor (beta chain) was observed in a study of blood T cells in healthy people across ages. Overall study results and limits: Among T cells, TCR beta diversity per million cells dropped roughly linearly as age rose.

PCR was performed a second time for about 7 to 11 cycles using a sample-barcoded 5' primer and a J-beta primer mix. From the 5' RACE reads, TCRdb called clonotypes with MiXCR, one entry per CDR3 protein. Of approximately 800,000 distinct CDR3 sequences in the sample, roughly 25% were seen once. The individuals who served as donors were healthy Caucasians living in Russia, aged about 6 to 100. With 1 base removed from V and 0 bases from J, the gap between germline ends came to 9 bases. The CDR3 runs to 15 residues. Germline CDR1 is MGHRA and CDR2 is YSYEKL. Worth noting for this clonotype: Its antigen is unidentified.

The same data also went into a second study, on T cells of mothers and their children.

The sequence was collected from a boy under 18 in good health. The sequencing input was blood. This chain connects TRBV4-1 to TRBJ1-1; no clear D. CDR3 nucleotide sequence: TGCGCCAGCAGCCAAGCTTACTCCATGAACACTGAAGCTTTCTTT. Translating it yields CASSQAYSMNTEAFF.